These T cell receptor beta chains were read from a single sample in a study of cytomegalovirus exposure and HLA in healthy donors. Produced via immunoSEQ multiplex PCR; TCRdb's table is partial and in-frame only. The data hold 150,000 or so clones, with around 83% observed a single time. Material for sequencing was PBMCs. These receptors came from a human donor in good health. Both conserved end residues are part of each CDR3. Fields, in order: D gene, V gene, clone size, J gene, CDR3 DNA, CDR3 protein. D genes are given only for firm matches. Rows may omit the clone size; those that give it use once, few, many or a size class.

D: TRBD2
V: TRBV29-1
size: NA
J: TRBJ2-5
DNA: TGCAGCGTTGGACTAGCGGGGGGGCAAGAGACCCAGTACTTC
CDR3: CSVGLAGGQETQYF

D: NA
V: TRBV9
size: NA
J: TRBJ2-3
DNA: TGTGCCAGCAGCGTAGTCGCGGGGAGCTCCTCAGATACGCAGTATTTT
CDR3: CASSVVAGSSSDTQYF

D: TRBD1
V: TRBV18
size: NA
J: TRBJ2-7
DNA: TGTGCCAGCTCACCAGCGGGGACAGGGGCCTACGAGCAGTACTTC
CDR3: CASSPAGTGAYEQYF

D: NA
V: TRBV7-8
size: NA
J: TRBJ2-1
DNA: TGTGCCAGCAGCGGCAGACAGAATGAGCAGTTCTTC
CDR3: CASSGRQNEQFF

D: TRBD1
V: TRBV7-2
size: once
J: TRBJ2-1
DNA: TGTGCCAGCAGCGACAGGGACAGGAATAAGGTCGAGCAGTTCTTC
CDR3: CASSDRDRNKVEQFF

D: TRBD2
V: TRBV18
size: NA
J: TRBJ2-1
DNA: TGTGCCAGCTCAACCGGACTAGCGGGAACGTACAATGAGCAGTTCTTC
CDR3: CASSTGLAGTYNEQFF

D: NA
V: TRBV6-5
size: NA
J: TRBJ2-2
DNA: TGTGCCAGCGGGGGCAGGATGGCGGTATTTTTT
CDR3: CASGGRMAVFF

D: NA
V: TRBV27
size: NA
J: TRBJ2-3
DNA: TGTGCCAGCAGTTTGGTCCTCCAGGAGGGACGCAATACGCAGTATTTT
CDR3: CASSLVLQEGRNTQYF

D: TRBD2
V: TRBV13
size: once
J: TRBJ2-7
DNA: TGTGCCAGCCGGCGAAGCGGGGCTTCTCACGAGCAGTACTTC
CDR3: CASRRSGASHEQYF

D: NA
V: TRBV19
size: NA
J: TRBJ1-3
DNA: TGTGCCAGTAGTTCGACATCAAGGGGCATATATTTT
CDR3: CASSSTSRGIYF

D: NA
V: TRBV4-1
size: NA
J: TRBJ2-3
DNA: TGCGCCAGCAGCCAGACTAGTCGCGATACGCAGTATTTT
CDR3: CASSQTSRDTQYF

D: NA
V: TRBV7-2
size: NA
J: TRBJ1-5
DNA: TGTGCCAGCAGCCGTAACAGGGGCAATCAGCCCCAGCATTTT
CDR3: CASSRNRGNQPQHF

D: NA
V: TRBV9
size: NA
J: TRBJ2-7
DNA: TGTGCCAGCAGCGCCACAGGGTTTTCCTACGAGCAGTACTTC
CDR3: CASSATGFSYEQYF

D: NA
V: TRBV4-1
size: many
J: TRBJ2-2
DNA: TGCGCCAGCAGCCGTTCCGAGGCCGGGGAGCTGTTTTTT
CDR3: CASSRSEAGELFF

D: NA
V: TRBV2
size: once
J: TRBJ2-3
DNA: TGTGCCAGCAGTGAGCCGGGGGTTGGGTTAACAGATACGCAGTATTTT
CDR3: CASSEPGVGLTDTQYF

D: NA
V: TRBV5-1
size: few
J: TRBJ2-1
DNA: TGCGCCAGCAGCCAGGACTTTCACAATGAGCAGTTCTTC
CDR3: CASSQDFHNEQFF

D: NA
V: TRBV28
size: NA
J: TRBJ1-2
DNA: TGTGCCAGCAGTCCCGGGACTGGGTCGTTAGCTAACTATGGCTACACCTTC
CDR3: CASSPGTGSLANYGYTF

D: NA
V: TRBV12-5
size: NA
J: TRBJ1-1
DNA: TGTGCTAGTGGGGGACAACTGAACACTGAAGCTTTCTTT
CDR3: CASGGQLNTEAFF

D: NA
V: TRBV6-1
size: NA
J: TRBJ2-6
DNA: TGTGCCAGCAGTGAGACTGGGACTTACTCCTCTGGGGCCAACGTCCTGACTTTC
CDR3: CASSETGTYSSGANVLTF

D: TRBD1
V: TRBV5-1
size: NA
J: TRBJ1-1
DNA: TGCGCCAGCAGCTTGGGCCAGGGGGTGTCTGAAGCTTTCTTT
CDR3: CASSLGQGVSEAFF

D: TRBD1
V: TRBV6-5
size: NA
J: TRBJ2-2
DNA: TGTGCCAGCAGTTACGACAGGGCCACCGGGGAGCTGTTTTTT
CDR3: CASSYDRATGELFF

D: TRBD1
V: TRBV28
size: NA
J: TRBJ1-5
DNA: TGTGCCAGCAGTTTACCTGACAGGGGTAATCAGCCCCAGCATTTT
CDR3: CASSLPDRGNQPQHF

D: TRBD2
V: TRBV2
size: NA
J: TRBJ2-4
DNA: TGTGCCAGCAGTGGCCTAGCGGGAGCGGCCGTAGCCAAAAACATTCAGTACTTC
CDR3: CASSGLAGAAVAKNIQYF

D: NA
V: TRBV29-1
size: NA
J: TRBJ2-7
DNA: TGCAGCGTTGTGCAGGGGAGTCTCGAGCAGTACTTC
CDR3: CSVVQGSLEQYF

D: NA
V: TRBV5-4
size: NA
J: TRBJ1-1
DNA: TGTGCCAGCAGCCGGGGGGCGAACACTGAAGCTTTCTTT
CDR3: CASSRGANTEAFF

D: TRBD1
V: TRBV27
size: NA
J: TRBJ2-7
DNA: TGTGCCAGCAGTTTAGTGGGACAGGGTAAATACGAGCAGTACTTC
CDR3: CASSLVGQGKYEQYF

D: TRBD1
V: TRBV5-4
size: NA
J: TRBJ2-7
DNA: TGTGCCAGCAGCCCCCCGGGGACAGGCCCACACGAGCAGTACTTC
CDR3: CASSPPGTGPHEQYF

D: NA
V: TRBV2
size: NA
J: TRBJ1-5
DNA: TGTGCCAGCAGCGCTTGGGGCTATAGCAATCAGCCCCAGCATTTT
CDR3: CASSAWGYSNQPQHF

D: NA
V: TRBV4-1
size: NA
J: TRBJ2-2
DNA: TGCGCCAGCAGCCAAGATCTAGAAGAGATGAACACCGGGGAGCTGTTTTTT
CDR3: CASSQDLEEMNTGELFF

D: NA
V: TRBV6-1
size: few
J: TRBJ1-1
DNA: TGTGCCATACACTCGGGGGTAACTGAAGCTTTCTTT
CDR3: CAIHSGVTEAFF

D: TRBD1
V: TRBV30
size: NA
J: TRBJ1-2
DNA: TGTGCCTCCTTCGCTCCGGGACAGGGTGACTATGGCTACACCTTC
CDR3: CASFAPGQGDYGYTF

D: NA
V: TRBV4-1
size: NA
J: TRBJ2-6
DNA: TGCGCCAGCAGCCAAGAGGGGCTAGTAGGCTCTGGGGCCAACGTCCTGACTTTC
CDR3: CASSQEGLVGSGANVLTF

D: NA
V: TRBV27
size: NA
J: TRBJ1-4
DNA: TGTGCCAGCAGTTTTCAGGGCCGGGGGAATGAAAAACTGTTTTTT
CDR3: CASSFQGRGNEKLFF

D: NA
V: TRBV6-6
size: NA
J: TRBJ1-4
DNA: TGTGCCAGCAGTTACGAGAACCGAAAGAATGAAAAACTGTTTTTT
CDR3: CASSYENRKNEKLFF

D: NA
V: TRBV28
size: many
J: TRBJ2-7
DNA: TGTGCCAGCTCGGCCCCCTCGACTTTTGGAGGAAGCTCCTACGAGCAGTACTTC
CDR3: CASSAPSTFGGSSYEQYF

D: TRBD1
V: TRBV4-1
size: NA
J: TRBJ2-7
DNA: TGCGCCAGCAGCCGGGGACAGGGGGGGACCTACGAGCAGTACTTC
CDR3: CASSRGQGGTYEQYF

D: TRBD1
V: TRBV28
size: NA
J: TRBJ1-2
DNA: TGTGCCAGCAGCGCAAAGACAGGGAATAACTATGGCTACACCTTC
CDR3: CASSAKTGNNYGYTF

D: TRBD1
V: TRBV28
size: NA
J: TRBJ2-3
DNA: TGTGCCAGCAGTCCGAAGACAGGGCGACACACAGATACGCAGTATTTT
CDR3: CASSPKTGRHTDTQYF

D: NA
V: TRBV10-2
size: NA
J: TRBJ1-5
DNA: TGCGCCAGCAGTGAGGGGACACAATATCAGCCCCAGCATTTT
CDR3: CASSEGTQYQPQHF

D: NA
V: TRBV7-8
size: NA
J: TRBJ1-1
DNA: TGTGCCAGCAGCCTAAGACAGTTTGGGGACACTGAAGCTTTCTTT
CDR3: CASSLRQFGDTEAFF

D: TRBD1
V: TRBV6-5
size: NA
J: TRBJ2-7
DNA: TGTGCCAGCAGTCGCGACAGGGGGATTCGTGACGAGCAGTACTTC
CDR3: CASSRDRGIRDEQYF

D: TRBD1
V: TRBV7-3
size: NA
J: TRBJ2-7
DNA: TGTGCCAGCAGCCAAGGGTTCACAGGGGCCACGGAGCAGTACTTC
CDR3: CASSQGFTGATEQYF

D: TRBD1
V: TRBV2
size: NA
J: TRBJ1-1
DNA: TGTGCCAGCAGAAGACAGGGCACTGAAGCTTTCTTT
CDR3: CASRRQGTEAFF

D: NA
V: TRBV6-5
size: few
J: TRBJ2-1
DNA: TGTGCCAGCACCCCCGGACAGAAGAACAATGAGCAGTTCTTC
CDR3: CASTPGQKNNEQFF

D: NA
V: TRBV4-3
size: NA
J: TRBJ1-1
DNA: TGCGCCAGCAGCCAAGAAGGCAGGGCAAATACTGAAGCTTTCTTT
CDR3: CASSQEGRANTEAFF

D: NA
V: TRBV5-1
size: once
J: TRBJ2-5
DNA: TGCGCCAGCAGCTTATTTGGTTTTCGGGGGCAAGAGACCCAGTACTTC
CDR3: CASSLFGFRGQETQYF

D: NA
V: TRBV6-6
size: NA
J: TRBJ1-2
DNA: TGTGCCAGCAGTTACGCCACAGGGAACTATGGCTACACCTTC
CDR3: CASSYATGNYGYTF

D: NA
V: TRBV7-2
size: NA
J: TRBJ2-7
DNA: TGTGCCAGCAGCTTAGACCGCCTGCGTGGGCAGTACTTC
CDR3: CASSLDRLRGQYF

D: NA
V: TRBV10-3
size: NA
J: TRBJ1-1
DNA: TGTGCCATCAGTGACAGGGTTGAAAACACTGAAGCTTTCTTT
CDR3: CAISDRVENTEAFF

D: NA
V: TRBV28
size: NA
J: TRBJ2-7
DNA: TGTGCCAGCAGTCCCTACGCGGGAAGCTACGAGCAGTACTTC
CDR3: CASSPYAGSYEQYF

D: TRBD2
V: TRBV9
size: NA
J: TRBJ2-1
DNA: TGTGCCAGCAGGGGGGGGTACAATGAGCAGTTCTTC
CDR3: CASRGGYNEQFF

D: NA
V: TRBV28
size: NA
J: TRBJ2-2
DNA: TGTGCCAGCAGTACGGACAGATACACCGGGGAGCTGTTTTTT
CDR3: CASSTDRYTGELFF

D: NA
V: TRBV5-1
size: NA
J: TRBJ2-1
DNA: TGCGCCAGCAGCTTAGCGCCAGCTAACAATGAGCAGTTCTTC
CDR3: CASSLAPANNEQFF

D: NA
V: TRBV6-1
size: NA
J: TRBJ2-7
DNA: TGTGCCAGCCCCGCCGGAGTCGAGCAGTACTTC
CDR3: CASPAGVEQYF

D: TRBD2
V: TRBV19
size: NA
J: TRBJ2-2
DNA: TGTGCCAGTAGTATTGGACTAGCGGGAGCAGACGGGGAGCTGTTTTTT
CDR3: CASSIGLAGADGELFF